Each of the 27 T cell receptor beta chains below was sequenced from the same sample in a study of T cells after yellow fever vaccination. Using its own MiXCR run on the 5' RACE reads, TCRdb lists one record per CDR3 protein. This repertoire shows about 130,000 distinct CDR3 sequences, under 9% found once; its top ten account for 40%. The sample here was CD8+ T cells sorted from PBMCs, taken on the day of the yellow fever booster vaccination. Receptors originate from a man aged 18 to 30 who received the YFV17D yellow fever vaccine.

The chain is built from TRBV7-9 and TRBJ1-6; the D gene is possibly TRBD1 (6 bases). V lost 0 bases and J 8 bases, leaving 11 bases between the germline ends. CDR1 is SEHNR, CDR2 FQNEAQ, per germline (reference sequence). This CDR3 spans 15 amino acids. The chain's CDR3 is CASSLAPGGDSPLHF. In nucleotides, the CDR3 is TGTGCCAGCAGCTTAGCGCCGGGGGGCGATTCACCCCTCCACTTT.

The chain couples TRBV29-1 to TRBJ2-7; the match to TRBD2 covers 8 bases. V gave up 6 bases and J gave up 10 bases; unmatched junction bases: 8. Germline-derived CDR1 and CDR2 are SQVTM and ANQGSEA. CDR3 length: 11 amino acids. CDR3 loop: CSVESGGDQYF. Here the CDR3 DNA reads TGCAGCGTGGAAAGCGGGGGCGATCAGTACTTC.

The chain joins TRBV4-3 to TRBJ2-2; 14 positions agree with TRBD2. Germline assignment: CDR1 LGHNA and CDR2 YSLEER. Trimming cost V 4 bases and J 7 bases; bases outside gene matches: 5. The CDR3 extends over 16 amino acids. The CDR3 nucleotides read TGCGCCAGCAGCCGAGGACTAGCGGGGGGTTTCGGGGAGCTGTTTTTT. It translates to CASSRGLAGGFGELFF.

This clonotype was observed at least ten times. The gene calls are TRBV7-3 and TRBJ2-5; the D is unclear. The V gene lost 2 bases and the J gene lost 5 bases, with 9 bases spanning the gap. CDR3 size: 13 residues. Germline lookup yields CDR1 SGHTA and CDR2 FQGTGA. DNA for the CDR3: TGTGCCAGCAGCTTATTTCATCTGGAGACCCAGTACTTC. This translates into CASSLFHLETQYF.

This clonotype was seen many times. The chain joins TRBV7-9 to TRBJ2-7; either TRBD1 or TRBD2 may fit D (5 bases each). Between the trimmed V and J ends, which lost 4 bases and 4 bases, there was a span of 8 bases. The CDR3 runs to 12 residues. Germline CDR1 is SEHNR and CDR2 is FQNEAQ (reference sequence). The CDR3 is CASSWDGYEQYV. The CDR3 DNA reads TGTGCCAGCAGCTGGGACGGTTACGAGCAGTACGTC.

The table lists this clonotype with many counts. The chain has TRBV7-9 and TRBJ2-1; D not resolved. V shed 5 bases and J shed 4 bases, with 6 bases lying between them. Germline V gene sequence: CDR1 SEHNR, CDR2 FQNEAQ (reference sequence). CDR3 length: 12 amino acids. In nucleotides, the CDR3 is TGTGCCAGCAGCCGGCGATACAATGAGCAGTTCTTC. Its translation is CASSRRYNEQFF.

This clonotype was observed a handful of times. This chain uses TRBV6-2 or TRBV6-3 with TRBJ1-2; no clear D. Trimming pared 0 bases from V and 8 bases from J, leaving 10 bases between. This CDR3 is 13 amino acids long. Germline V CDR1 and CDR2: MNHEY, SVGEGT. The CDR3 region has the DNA TGTGCCAGCAGTTACTCTCAGGCGGAGGGCTACACCTTC. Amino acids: CASSYSQAEGYTF.

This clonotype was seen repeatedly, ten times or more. CDR3 coding DNA: TGCGCCAGCAGCCAAGAGGACAGGGTAGGCCTCGGGGCTTTCTTT. This sequence encodes CASSQEDRVGLGAFF. The chain employs TRBV4-1 and TRBJ1-1; 8 bases line up with TRBD1. V shed 0 bases and J 11 bases; nucleotides not matched to a gene: 11. The CDR3 totals 15 residues. CDR1 and CDR2 from the germline V gene are MGHRA and YSYEKL.

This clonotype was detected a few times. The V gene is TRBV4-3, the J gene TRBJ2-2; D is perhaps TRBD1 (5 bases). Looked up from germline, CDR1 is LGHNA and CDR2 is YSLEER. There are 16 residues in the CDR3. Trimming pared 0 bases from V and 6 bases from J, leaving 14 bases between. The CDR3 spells CASSQEYGRVSGELFF. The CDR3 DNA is TGCGCCAGCAGCCAAGAGTACGGCAGGGTGTCCGGGGAGCTGTTTTTT.

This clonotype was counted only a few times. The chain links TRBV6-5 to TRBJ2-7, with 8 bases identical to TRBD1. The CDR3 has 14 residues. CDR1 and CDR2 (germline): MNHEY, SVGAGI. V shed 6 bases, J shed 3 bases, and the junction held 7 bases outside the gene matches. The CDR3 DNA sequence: TGTGCCAGCAGCGCCGGACAGGGCGGCTACGAGCAGTACGTC. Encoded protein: CASSAGQGGYEQYV.

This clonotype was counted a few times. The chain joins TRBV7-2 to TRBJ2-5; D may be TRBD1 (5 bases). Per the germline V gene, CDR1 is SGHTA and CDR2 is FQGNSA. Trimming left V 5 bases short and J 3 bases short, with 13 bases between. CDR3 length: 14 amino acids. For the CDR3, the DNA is TGTGCCAGCAGCCCACCCCAAGGGGAAGAGACCCAGTACTTC. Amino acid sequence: CASSPPQGEETQYF.

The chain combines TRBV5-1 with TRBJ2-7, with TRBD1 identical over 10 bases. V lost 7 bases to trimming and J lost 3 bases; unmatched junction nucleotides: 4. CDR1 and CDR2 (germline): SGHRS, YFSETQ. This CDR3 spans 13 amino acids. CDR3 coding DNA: TGCGCCAGCCGGGGGACAGGGGACTACGAGCAGTACTTC. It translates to CASRGTGDYEQYF.

CDR3 residues: CASSLFPGQGTSYEQYF. The CDR3 DNA is TGTGCCAGCAGCTTATTCCCGGGACAGGGGACCTCCTACGAGCAGTACTTC. V gene TRBV11-2 combines with J gene TRBJ2-7; TRBD1 aligns across 10 bases. The junction had 7 bases not matched to a gene; V was cut back by 2 bases and J by 0 bases. Germline V CDR1 and CDR2: SGHAT, FQNNGV. The CDR3 has 17 residues. The full variable domain, in which reference TRBV11-2 and TRBJ2-7 provide the parts outside the CDR3, is EAGVAQSPRYKIIEKRQSVAFWCNPISGHATLYWYQQILGQGPKLLIQFQNNGVVDDSQLPKDRFSAERLKGVDSTLKIQPAKLEDSAVYLCASSLFPGQGTSYEQYFGPGTRLTVT.

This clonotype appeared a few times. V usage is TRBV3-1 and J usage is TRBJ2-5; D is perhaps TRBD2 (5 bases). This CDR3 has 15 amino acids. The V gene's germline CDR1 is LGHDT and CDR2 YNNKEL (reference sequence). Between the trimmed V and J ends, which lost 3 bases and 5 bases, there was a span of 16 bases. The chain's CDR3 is CASSQQDERGETQYF. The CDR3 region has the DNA TGTGCCAGCAGCCAGCAAGACGAACGGGGTGAGACCCAGTACTTC.

The CDR3 here is CASSPNGYSNQPQHF. CDR3 nucleotide sequence: TGTGCCAGTAGTCCCAATGGGTATAGCAATCAGCCCCAGCATTTT. This rearrangement joins TRBV19 to TRBJ1-5; no definite D call. CDR1 LNHDA and CDR2 SQIVND come from the germline V gene (reference sequence). CDR3 size: 15 residues. Trimming cost V 5 bases and J 0 bases, with 11 bases left between them. Supplemented by reference TRBV19 and TRBJ1-5, the full variable domain reads DGGITQSPKYLFRKEGQNVTLSCEQNLNHDAMYWYRQDPGQGLRLIYYSQIVNDFQKGDIAEGYSVSREKKESFPLTVTSAQKNPTAFYLCASSPNGYSNQPQHFGDGTRLSIL.

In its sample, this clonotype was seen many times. The CDR3 bases are TGCGCCAGCAGCTTCCGGCACACCGGGGAGCTGTTTTTT. It codes for CASSFRHTGELFF. The chain carries TRBV5-1 and TRBJ2-2; D unresolved. The CDR3 is 13 residues long. V was clipped by 2 bases and J by 3 bases, with 5 bases between them. Germline loops: CDR1 SGHRS, CDR2 YFSETQ.

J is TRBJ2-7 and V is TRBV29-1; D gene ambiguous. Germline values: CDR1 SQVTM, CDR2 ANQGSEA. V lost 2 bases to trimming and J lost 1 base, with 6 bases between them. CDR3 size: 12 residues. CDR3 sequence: CSVENTSYEQYF. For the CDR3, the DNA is TGCAGCGTTGAAAACACTTCCTACGAGCAGTACTTC.

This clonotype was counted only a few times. CDR3 bases: TGTGCCAGCAGCTTATCATATCTGAACACTGAAGCTTTCTTT. Encoded protein: CASSLSYLNTEAFF. The rearrangement joins TRBV11-2 to TRBJ1-1; D is undetermined. Trimming pared 2 bases from V and 0 bases from J, leaving 7 bases between. This CDR3 spans 14 amino acids. From germline, CDR1 is SGHAT and CDR2 FQNNGV.

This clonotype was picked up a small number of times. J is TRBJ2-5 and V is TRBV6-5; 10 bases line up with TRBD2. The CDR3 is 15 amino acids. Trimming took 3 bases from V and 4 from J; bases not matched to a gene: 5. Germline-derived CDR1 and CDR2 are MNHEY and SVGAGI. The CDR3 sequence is CASSYSGGTSETQYF. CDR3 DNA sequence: TGTGCCAGCAGTTATAGCGGGGGGACCTCAGAGACCCAGTACTTC.

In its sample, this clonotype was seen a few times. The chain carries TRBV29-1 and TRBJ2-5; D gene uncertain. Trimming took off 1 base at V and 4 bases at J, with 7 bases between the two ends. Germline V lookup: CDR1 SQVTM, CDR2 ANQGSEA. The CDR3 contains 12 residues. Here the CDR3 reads CSVEARLETQYF. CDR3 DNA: TGCAGCGTTGAAGCCAGGCTAGAGACCCAGTACTTC. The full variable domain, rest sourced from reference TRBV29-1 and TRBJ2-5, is SAVISQKPSRDICQRGTSLTIQCQVDSQVTMMFWYRQQPGQSLTLIATANQGSEATYESGFVIDKFPISRPNLTFSTLTVSNMSPEDSSIYLCSVEARLETQYFGPGTRLLVL.

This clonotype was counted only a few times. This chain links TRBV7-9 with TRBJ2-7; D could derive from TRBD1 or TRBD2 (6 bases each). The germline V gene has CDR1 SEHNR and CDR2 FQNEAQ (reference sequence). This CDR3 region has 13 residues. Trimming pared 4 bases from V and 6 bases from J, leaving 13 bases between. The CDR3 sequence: CASSSGARLEQYV. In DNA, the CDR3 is TGTGCCAGCAGCTCGGGGGCGCGACTCGAGCAGTACGTC.

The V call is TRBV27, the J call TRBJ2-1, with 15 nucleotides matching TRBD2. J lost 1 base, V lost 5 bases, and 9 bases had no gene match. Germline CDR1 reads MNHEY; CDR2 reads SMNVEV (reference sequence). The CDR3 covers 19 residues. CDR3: CASSPRTSGGAGSYNEQFF. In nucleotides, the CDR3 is TGTGCCAGCAGTCCCCGGACTAGCGGGGGGGCCGGGTCCTACAATGAGCAGTTCTTC.

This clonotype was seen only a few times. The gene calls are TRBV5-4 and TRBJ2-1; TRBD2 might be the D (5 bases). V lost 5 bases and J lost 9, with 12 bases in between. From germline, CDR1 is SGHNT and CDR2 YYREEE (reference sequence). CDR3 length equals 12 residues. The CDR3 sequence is CASSPGSSEQFF. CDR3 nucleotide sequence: TGTGCCAGCAGTCCGGGGAGCAGTGAGCAGTTCTTC.

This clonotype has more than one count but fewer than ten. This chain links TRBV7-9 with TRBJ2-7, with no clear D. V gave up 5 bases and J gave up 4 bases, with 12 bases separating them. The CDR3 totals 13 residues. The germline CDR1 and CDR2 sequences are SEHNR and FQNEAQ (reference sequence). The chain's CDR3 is CASSDTEDYEQYV. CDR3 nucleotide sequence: TGTGCCAGCAGCGACACCGAGGATTACGAGCAGTACGTC.

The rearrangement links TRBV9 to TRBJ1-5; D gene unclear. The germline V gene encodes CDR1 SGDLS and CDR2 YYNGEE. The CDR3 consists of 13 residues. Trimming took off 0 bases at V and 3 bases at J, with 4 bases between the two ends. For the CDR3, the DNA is TGTGCCAGCAGCGTAGGTTCCAATCAGCCCCAGCATTTT. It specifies CASSVGSNQPQHF.

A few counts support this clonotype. The CDR3, as DNA: TGTGCCATCAGTGAACTAGCGGGGGGGAACACAGATACGCAGTATTTT. It encodes CAISELAGGNTDTQYF. The V and J genes are TRBV10-3 and TRBJ2-3, with TRBD2 matching over 13 bases. The CDR3 extends over 16 amino acids. The V and J ends lost 3 bases and 2 bases, in that order; junction bases with no gene match: 2. CDR1 ENHRY and CDR2 SYGVKD come from the germline V gene.

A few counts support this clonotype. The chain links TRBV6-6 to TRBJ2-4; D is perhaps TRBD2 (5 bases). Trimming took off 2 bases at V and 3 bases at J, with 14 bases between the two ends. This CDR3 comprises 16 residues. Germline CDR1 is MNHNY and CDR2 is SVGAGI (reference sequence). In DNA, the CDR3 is TGTGCCAGCAGTTACGCGGAGACCCGGGGCAAAAACATTCAGTACTTC. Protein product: CASSYAETRGKNIQYF.